This T cell receptor beta chain appears in the sequencing data of a study of somatic mutations in cytotoxic T cells in rheumatoid arthritis. Per the germline V gene, CDR1 is MRHNA and CDR2 is SNTAGT. The CDR3 is 15 amino acids. The V and J ends lost 5 bases and 0 bases, in that order; junction bases with no gene match: 3. General study findings and limits: In rheumatoid arthritis patients, the slight underrepresentation of TRBV07 was not adjusted for multiple comparisons. With some 68 patients examined, roughly eight had a largest CD8+ clone exceeding 20% of CD8+ cells.

Of note for this clone: Its target is not known.

Authors' methods: When patient CD8+ clones larger than 1% were compared with published virus-specific TCRB sequences, few matched. Assay: immunoSEQ multiplex PCR; the TCRdb copy retains only in-frame clones and omits some. The DNA gave D and trimming, while V, J and clone size come from that table. Altogether approximately 7,000 clones are present, roughly 70% being singletons, with the ten largest covering more than 15%. This TCR was recovered from an adult with rheumatoid arthritis. The sequenced sample was CD8+ T cells sorted from blood. This rearrangement joins TRBV6-4 to TRBJ2-7; 11 bases map to TRBD1. CDR3 residues: CASSPGTGGSYEQYF. In DNA, the CDR3 is TGTGCCAGCAGTCCCGGGACAGGGGGCTCCTACGAGCAGTACTTC.